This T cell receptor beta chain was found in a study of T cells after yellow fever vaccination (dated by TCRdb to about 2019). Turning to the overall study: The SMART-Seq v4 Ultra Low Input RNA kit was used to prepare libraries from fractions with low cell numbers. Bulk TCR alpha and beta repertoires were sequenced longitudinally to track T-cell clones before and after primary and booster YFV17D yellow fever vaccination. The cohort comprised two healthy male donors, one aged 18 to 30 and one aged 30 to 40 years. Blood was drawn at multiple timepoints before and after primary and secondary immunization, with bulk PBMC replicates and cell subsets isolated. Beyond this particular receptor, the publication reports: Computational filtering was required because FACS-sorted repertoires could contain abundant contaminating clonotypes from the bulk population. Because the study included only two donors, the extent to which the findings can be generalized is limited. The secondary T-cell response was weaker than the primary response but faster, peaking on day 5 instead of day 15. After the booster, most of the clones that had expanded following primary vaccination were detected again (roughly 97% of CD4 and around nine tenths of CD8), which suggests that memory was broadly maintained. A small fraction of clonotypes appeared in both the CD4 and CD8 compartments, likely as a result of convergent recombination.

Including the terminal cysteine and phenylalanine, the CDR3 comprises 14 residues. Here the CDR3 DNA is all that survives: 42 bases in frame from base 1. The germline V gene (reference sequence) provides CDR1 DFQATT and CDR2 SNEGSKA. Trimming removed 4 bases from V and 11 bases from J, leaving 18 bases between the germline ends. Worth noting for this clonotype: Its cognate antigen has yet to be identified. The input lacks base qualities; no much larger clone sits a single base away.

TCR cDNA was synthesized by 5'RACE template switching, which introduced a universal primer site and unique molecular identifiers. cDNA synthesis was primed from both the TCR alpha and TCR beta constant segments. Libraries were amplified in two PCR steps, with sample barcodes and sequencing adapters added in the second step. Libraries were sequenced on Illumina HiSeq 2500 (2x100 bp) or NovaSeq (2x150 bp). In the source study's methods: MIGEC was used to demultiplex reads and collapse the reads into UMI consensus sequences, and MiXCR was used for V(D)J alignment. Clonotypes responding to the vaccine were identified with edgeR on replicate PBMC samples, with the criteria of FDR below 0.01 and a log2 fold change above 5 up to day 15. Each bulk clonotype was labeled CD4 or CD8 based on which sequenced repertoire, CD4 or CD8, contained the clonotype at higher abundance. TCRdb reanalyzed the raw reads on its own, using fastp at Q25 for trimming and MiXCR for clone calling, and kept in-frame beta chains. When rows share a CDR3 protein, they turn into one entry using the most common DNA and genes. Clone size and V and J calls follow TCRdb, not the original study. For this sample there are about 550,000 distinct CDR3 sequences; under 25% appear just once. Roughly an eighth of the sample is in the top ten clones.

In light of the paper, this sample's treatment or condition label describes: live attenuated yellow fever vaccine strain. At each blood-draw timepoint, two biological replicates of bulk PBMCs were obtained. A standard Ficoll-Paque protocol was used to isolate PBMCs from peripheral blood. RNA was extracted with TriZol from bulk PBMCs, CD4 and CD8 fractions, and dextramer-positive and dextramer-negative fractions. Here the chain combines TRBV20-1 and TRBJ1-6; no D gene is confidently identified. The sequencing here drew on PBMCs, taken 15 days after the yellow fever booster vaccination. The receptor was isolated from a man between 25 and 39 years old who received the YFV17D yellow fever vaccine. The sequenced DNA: TGCAGTGCTACCCCACCGGACCGCGAGCCACCCCTCCACTTT. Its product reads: CSATPPDREPPLHF.